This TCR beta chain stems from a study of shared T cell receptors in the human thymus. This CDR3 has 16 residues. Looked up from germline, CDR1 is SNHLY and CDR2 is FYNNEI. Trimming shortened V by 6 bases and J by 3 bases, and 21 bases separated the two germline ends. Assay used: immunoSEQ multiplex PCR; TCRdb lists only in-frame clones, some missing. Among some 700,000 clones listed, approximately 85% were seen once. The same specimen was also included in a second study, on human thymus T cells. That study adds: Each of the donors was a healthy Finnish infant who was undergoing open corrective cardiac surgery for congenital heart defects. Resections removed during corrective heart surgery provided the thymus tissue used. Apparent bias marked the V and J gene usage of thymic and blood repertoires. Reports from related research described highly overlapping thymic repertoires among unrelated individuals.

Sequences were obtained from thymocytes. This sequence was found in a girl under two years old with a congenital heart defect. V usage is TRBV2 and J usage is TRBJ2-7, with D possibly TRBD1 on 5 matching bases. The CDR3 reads CASRATRTLPIYEQYF. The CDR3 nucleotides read TGTGCCAGCAGAGCAACCCGGACATTGCCAATCTACGAGCAGTACTTC.